These 13 T cell receptor beta chains share one sample of origin, sequenced in a study of blood T cell repertoires in COVID-19. The protocol was immunoSEQ multiplex PCR, while the TCRdb copy is restricted to in-frame clones and leaves out a portion. Seen here are 300,000 to 400,000 clones, roughly 85% observed once, and the top ten hold under 2%. The sequenced sample was PBMCs or T cells enriched from blood (not recorded which). The receptors here all came from a young woman who had been exposed to COVID-19.

This clone was seen only once. J is TRBJ2-6 and V is TRBV5-4; tentatively, D is TRBD2 (5 bases). The V end lost 4 bases, the J end lost 1 base, and 18 bases lay between the germline ends. The CDR3 contains 18 residues. The V gene's germline CDR1 is SGHNT and CDR2 YYREEE (reference sequence). This CDR3 is CASSPGNRLLSGANVLTF. CDR3 bases: TGTGCCAGCAGCCCGGGCAACCGACTACTTTCTGGGGCCAACGTCCTGACTTTC.

This clone was picked up one time. This chain connects TRBV28 to TRBJ1-2; TRBD1 might be the D (5 bases). CDR1 MDHEN and CDR2 SYDVKM come from the germline V gene. The V and J ends lost 3 bases and 7 bases respectively, with 21 bases between them. The CDR3 is 16 amino acids. CDR3 region: CASSFSSGPPNGGYTF. The CDR3 region has the DNA TGTGCCAGCAGTTTCTCTTCAGGGCCCCCAAACGGTGGCTACACCTTC.

Turning to this clone: Sequence at one end of the junction differs from germline and may be a read error. The chain recombines TRBV9 with TRBJ1-2; TRBD1 might be the D (6 bases). CDR3 size: 13 residues. Germline CDR1 and CDR2: SGDLS and YYNGEE. The DNA of the CDR3 is TGTGCCAGCAGCGAACAGGGTAACCATGGCTACACCTTC. Protein product: CASSEQGNHGYTF.

The chain carries TRBV6-1 and TRBJ1-1, with D unresolved. The CDR3 contains 13 residues. The V end lost 1 base, the J end lost 11 bases, and 14 bases lay between the germline ends. The germline V gene encodes CDR1 MNHNS and CDR2 SASEGT. CDR3 DNA: TGTGCCAGCAGTGAAGGGTCGGAGCGGACGGCTTTCTTT. Amino acid sequence: CASSEGSERTAFF.

This clone showed up just once. This chain joins TRBV6-2 or TRBV6-3 and TRBJ1-5; tentative D call: TRBD1 (5 bases). This CDR3 region has 15 residues. CDR1 and CDR2 (germline): MNHEY, SVGEGT. Trimming pared 4 bases from V and 3 bases from J, leaving 13 bases between. CDR3 sequence reads: CASSSSGGDNQPQHF. The CDR3 nucleotides are TGTGCCAGCAGTTCATCGGGAGGGGACAATCAGCCCCAGCATTTT.

This clone was detected once. V is TRBV28 and J is TRBJ1-1; TRBD1 aligns across 9 bases. CDR3 length: 14 residues. Germline V gene data show CDR1 as MDHEN and CDR2 as SYDVKM. The J segment lost 8 bases and the V segment lost 2 bases, leaving 6 bases of the junction unmatched. The CDR3 nucleotides read TGTGCCAGCAGTTTAGCCGGACAGGGGAGGGAAGCTTTCTTT. It translates to CASSLAGQGREAFF.

The J gene is TRBJ1-1, the V gene TRBV6-5; the D is unclear. The CDR3 is 13 residues long. V was cut by 6 bases and J by 3 bases, with 11 bases left in between. CDR1 and CDR2 from the germline V gene are MNHEY and SVGAGI. The CDR3 loop reads CASRLGPDTEAFF. The CDR3 DNA is TGTGCCAGCAGACTAGGTCCGGACACTGAAGCTTTCTTT.

The chain carries TRBV5-4 and TRBJ1-6; 8 bases fit TRBD1. CDR3 length equals 16 residues. Germline CDR1 and CDR2: SGHNT and YYREEE (reference sequence). J lost 9 bases, V lost 0 bases, and 8 bases had no gene match. CDR3 sequence reads: CASSLDFMDRASPLHF. Here the CDR3 DNA reads TGTGCCAGCAGCTTGGACTTTATGGACAGGGCTTCACCCCTCCACTTT.

The chain employs TRBV2 and TRBJ2-1; 8 bases are a match to TRBD2. Trimming cost V 7 bases and J 4 bases; bases outside gene matches: 3. The germline CDR1 and CDR2 sequences are SNHLY and FYNNEI. The CDR3 extends over 13 amino acids. The CDR3 region is CASKIAGYNEQFF. The CDR3 nucleotides are TGTGCCAGCAAAATAGCGGGATACAATGAGCAGTTCTTC.

The chain uses TRBV15 and TRBJ1-5, with TRBD1 matching over 11 bases. Germline V lookup: CDR1 LNHNV, CDR2 YYDKDF (reference sequence). CDR3 size: 17 residues. Trimming cost V 7 bases and J 3 bases; bases outside gene matches: 11. This CDR3 reads CATTDWTGGFNNQPQHF. The CDR3 coding sequence is TGTGCCACCACCGATTGGACAGGGGGCTTCAACAATCAGCCCCAGCATTTT.

CDR3 coding DNA: TGCGCCAGCAGCCGACAAGAGAAGAGGGACAGGGTACCCTACGAGCAGTACTTC. Translated: CASSRQEKRDRVPYEQYF. This sequence joins TRBV4-1 and TRBJ2-7; 9 bases agree with TRBD1. The germline gives CDR1 MGHRA, CDR2 YSYEKL. This CDR3 has 18 residues. The V and J ends lost 4 bases and 2 bases, in that order; junction bases with no gene match: 15.

This clone was seen just once. This rearrangement joins TRBV30 to TRBJ1-5; D ambiguous. V lost 0 bases and J lost 5, with 20 bases in between. This CDR3 region has 17 residues. Per germline, CDR1 GTSNPN and CDR2 SVGIG (reference sequence). CDR3 sequence: CAWSVRVLGGNYQPQHF. DNA for the CDR3: TGTGCCTGGAGTGTACGCGTTTTAGGAGGGAACTATCAGCCCCAGCATTTT.

The chain employs TRBV28 and TRBJ2-5; D remains unclear. The V gene lost 5 bases and the J gene lost 4 bases, with 8 bases spanning the gap. The CDR3 runs 12 residues. Germline CDR1 MDHEN, CDR2 SYDVKM. The CDR3, as DNA: TGTGCCAGCAGTCCCCCGGTAGAGACCCAGTACTTC. It yields the protein CASSPPVETQYF. Full variable domain (outside the CDR3, taken from reference TRBV28 and TRBJ2-5): DVKVTQSSRYLVKRTGEKVFLECVQDMDHENMFWYRQDPGLGLRLIYFSYDVKMKEKGDIPEGYSVSREKKERFSLILESASTNQTSMYLCASSPPVETQYFGPGTRLLVL.